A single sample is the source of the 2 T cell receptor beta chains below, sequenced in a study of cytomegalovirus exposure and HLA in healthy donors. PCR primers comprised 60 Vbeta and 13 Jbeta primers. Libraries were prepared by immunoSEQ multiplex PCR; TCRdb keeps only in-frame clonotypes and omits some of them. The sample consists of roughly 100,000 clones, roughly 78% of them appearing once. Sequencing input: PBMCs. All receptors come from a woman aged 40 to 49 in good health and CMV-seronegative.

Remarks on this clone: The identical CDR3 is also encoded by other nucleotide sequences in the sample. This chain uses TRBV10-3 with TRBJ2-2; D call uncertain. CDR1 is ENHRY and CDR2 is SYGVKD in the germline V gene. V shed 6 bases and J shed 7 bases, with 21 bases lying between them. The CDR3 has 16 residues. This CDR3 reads CAISSPLLAENGELFF. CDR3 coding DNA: TGTGCCATCAGCTCCCCCCTCCTCGCTGAGAACGGGGAGCTGTTTTTT.

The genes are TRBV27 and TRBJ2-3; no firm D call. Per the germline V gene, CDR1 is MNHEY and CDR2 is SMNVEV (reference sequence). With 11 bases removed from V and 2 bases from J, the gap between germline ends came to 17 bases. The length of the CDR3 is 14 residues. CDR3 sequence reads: CASRPTPSTDTQYF. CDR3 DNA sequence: TGTGCCTCCCGCCCTACTCCCTCCACAGATACGCAGTATTTT.